What follows are 5 T cell receptor beta chains derived from one specimen sequenced in a study of beta chain features in type 1 diabetes. What was sequenced were expressed TCRB transcripts, since all of the isolated RNA had been reverse transcribed. TCRdb's table, derived via immunoSEQ multiplex PCR, lists solely in-frame clones and lacks some. The sample carries just over 600,000 clones, 15% to 18% recorded once. Sequenced material: naive CD4+ T cells from blood. These receptor sequences come from a man between 18 and 29 years old in good health.

Concerning this clone: The same CDR3 is also encoded by other DNA sequences in this sample. The J gene is TRBJ1-2, the V gene TRBV18; tentatively, D is TRBD1 (6 bases). The CDR3 has 13 amino acids. V dropped 3 bases and J dropped 2 bases, with 7 bases sitting between them. Germline V CDR1 and CDR2: KGHSH, LQKENI. In DNA form, the CDR3 reads TGTGCCAGCTCACCCGACAGGAACTATGGCTACACCTTC. It yields the protein CASSPDRNYGYTF. The entire variable domain, with the rest obtained from reference TRBV18 and TRBJ1-2, is as follows: NAGVMQNPRHLVRRRGQEARLRCSPMKGHSHVYWYRQLPEEGLKFMVYLQKENIIDESGMPKERFSAEFPKEGPSILRIQQVVRGDSAAYFCASSPDRNYGYTFGSGTRLTVV.

The chain couples TRBV18 to TRBJ1-1; TRBD1 matches at 8 bases. Germline V gene sequence: CDR1 KGHSH, CDR2 LQKENI. CDR3 length: 14 residues. Losses at the gene ends were 3 bases for V and 7 bases for J; bases not matched to a gene: 7. In nucleotides, the CDR3 is TGTGCCAGCTCACCTGGACAGGGCAACGGTGAAGCTTTCTTT. Translation: CASSPGQGNGEAFF. The full variable domain, with the rest looked up from reference TRBV18 and TRBJ1-1, is NAGVMQNPRHLVRRRGQEARLRCSPMKGHSHVYWYRQLPEEGLKFMVYLQKENIIDESGMPKERFSAEFPKEGPSILRIQQVVRGDSAAYFCASSPGQGNGEAFFGQGTRLTVV.

Concerning this clone itself: Other DNA sequences in this sample translate to the same CDR3. The rearrangement joins TRBV18 to TRBJ2-7; D not resolved. The CDR3 contains 12 residues. The V gene's germline CDR1 is KGHSH and CDR2 LQKENI. The V and J ends lost 2 bases and 2 bases respectively, with 4 bases between them. CDR3 DNA sequence: TGTGCCAGCTCACCAACCACCTACGAGCAGTACTTC. Its protein product is CASSPTTYEQYF.

V and J are TRBV20-1 and TRBJ1-2; D is uncertain. The CDR3 has 11 residues. The germline V gene encodes CDR1 DFQATT and CDR2 SNEGSKA (reference sequence). The V and J ends lost 4 bases and 4 bases respectively, with 7 bases between them. The CDR3 spells CSATRVYGYTF. The CDR3 DNA reads TGCAGTGCTACAAGGGTCTATGGCTACACCTTC.

The chain joins TRBV28 to TRBJ1-4; D possibly corresponds to TRBD1 (6 bases). The CDR3 sequence is 13 residues long. Germline CDR1 and CDR2: MDHEN and SYDVKM. The V and J ends lost 7 bases and 7 bases respectively, with 13 bases between them. The DNA for the CDR3 is TGTGCCAGCAAGCCAGGGGCGGCTGAAAAACTGTTTTTT. Translating gives CASKPGAAEKLFF.